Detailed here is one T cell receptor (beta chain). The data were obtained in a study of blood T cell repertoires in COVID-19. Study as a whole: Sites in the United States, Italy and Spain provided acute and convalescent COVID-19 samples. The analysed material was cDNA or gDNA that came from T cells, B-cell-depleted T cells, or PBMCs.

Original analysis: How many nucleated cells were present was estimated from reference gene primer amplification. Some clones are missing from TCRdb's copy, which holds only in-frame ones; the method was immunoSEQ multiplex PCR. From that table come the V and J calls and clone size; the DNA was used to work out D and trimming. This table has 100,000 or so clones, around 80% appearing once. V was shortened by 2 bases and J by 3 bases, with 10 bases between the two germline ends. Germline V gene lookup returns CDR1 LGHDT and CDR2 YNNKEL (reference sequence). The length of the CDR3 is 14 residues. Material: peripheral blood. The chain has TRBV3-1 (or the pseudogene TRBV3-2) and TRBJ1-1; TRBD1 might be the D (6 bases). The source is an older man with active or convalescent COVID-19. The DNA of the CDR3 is TGTGCCAGCAGCCAAAGGACAGTTCACACTGAAGCTTTCTTT. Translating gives CASSQRTVHTEAFF.